This T cell receptor beta chain appears in the sequencing data of a study of T cell responses to AZD1222 COVID-19 vaccine. Study-wide points: Clonal diversity may have been underestimated in mostly white British donors. The span of vaccine-associated CD4 TCRs extended across spike, with dominance at 160-218 and 743-854.

The CDR3 totals 12 residues. The V end was cut by 3 bases, the J end by 10 bases, with 12 bases between. Looked up from germline, CDR1 is KGHSH and CDR2 is LQKENI. Concerning this clone: Its antigen is undetermined.

Sequencing was performed with immunoSEQ multiplex PCR; in TCRdb, only in-frame clones are kept and a portion is missing. The sample comprises around 110,000 clones, just under 95% of which are singletons, and about 2.7% rests with the top ten. The chain employs TRBV18 and TRBJ1-1; tentatively, D is TRBD1 (5 bases). This clonotype was sampled from an adult in good health. Source: peripheral blood, taken on day 0 of AZD1222 vaccination. The CDR3 nucleotides are TGTGCCAGCTCACCGACAGCCGGGGGAGCTTTCTTT. Amino acid sequence: CASSPTAGGAFF.